The present T cell receptor beta chain was sequenced within a study of spatial heterogeneity in lung cancer. Study details: The follow-up PBMC samples were sequenced whenever they were available. The median time to follow-up was 2 to 3 years after resection.

This sample's time point: blood at routine non-recurrence follow-up after resection. No cells were sorted before sequencing. The whole RNA sequenced was extracted from tumor, nontumor lung or frozen PBMC. Each CDR3 protein gets one entry after TCRdb re-called the 5' RACE reads with MiXCR. The sample includes roughly 32,000 distinct CDR3 sequences, 10% seen only once; the top ten take 28%. The sequence was obtained from a female donor with early-stage non-small cell lung cancer. This sample comprised PBMCs, obtained at follow-up.

CDR3 DNA: TGTGCCAGCAGTTTATCGACGGGTTTCAATCAGCCCCAGCATTTT. Encoded protein: CASSLSTGFNQPQHF. V and J are TRBV27 and TRBJ1-5, with D hard to call. The V gene lost 0 bases and the J gene lost 3 bases, with 9 bases spanning the gap. Germline V gene data show CDR1 as MNHEY and CDR2 as SMNVEV (reference sequence). The length of the CDR3 is 15 residues.